The next 30 T cell receptor beta chains were all read from a single sample in a study of shared clonotypes between healthy human individuals. Sequencing was performed with immunoSEQ multiplex PCR; in TCRdb, only in-frame clones are kept and a portion is missing. The sample includes some 1.5 million clones, 95% to 99% of them seen just once. Sequenced material: naive CD4+ T cells sorted from blood. Regarding subset: CD45RA+ positively selected. These receptors were collected from a man aged 25 to 40 in good health.

The chain recombines TRBV30 with TRBJ2-1; 8 nucleotides line up with TRBD2. Germline lookup yields CDR1 GTSNPN and CDR2 SVGIG (reference sequence). The CDR3 totals 15 residues. V dropped 0 bases and J dropped 7; count of bases not matched to a gene: 8. The CDR3 region has the DNA TGTGCCTGGAGTGTATTGTTAGCGGGACGGAATGAGCAGTTCTTC. It yields the protein CAWSVLLAGRNEQFF. Variable domain in full (rest from reference TRBV30 and TRBJ2-1): SQTIHQWPATLVQPVGSPLSLECTVEGTSNPNLYWYRQAAGRGLQLLFYSVGIGQISSEVPQNLSASRPQDRQFILSSKKLLLSDSGFYLCAWSVLLAGRNEQFFGPGTRLTVL.

A word on this clone: This CDR3 is also generated by other DNA sequences in the sample. The V and J genes are TRBV5-1 and TRBJ2-3; D gene uncertain. Germline V gene data show CDR1 as SGHRS and CDR2 as YFSETQ. The CDR3 has 13 amino acids. Between the trimmed V and J ends, which lost 3 bases and 0 bases, there was a span of 5 bases. Here the CDR3 DNA reads TGCGCCAGCAGCTCCATTAGCACAGATACGCAGTATTTT. Residues: CASSSISTDTQYF.

The gene calls are TRBV5-4 and TRBJ2-3, with 8 bases that match TRBD2. Trimming at V came to 5 bases and at J to 1 base, leaving 6 bases not matched to a gene. The germline CDR1 and CDR2 sequences are SGHNT and YYREEE (reference sequence). There are 15 residues in the CDR3. This CDR3 reads CASRGRREGTDTQYF. In DNA form, the CDR3 reads TGTGCCAGCAGGGGAAGGCGGGAGGGCACAGATACGCAGTATTTT.

The chain carries TRBV10-3 and TRBJ1-3; no firm D call. The CDR3 runs 13 residues. Germline values: CDR1 ENHRY, CDR2 SYGVKD. V was clipped by 6 bases and J by 4 bases, with 10 bases between them. CDR3 region: CAISRTEGNTIYF. The CDR3, as DNA: TGTGCCATCAGCCGGACCGAGGGAAACACCATATATTTT.

The V and J genes are TRBV4-1 and TRBJ2-5, with 12 bases that match TRBD2. Germline loops: CDR1 MGHRA, CDR2 YSYEKL. The CDR3 covers 18 residues. J was trimmed by 11 bases and V by 1 base; bases with no gene match: 17. The CDR3 nucleotides read TGCGCCAGCAGCCAAGGGCCTGGGCTAGCGGGAGGGCCGCGGGAGCAGTACTTC. It translates to CASSQGPGLAGGPREQYF.

The chain has TRBV29-1 and TRBJ2-3; tentative D call: TRBD2 (6 bases). The ends were cut back, 7 bases at V and 1 base at J, with 9 bases in the middle. Germline CDR1 is SQVTM and CDR2 is ANQGSEA. The CDR3 is 12 amino acids. CDR3 DNA sequence: TGCAGCGGGGGGGAACGCACAGATACGCAGTATTTT. It codes for CSGGERTDTQYF.

This clone was observed a single time. The chain joins TRBV6-5 to TRBJ2-5; the D gene could be TRBD1 or TRBD2 (5 bases each). V was pared by 6 bases and J by 4 bases, with 15 bases between. The germline V gene encodes CDR1 MNHEY and CDR2 SVGAGI. This CDR3 is built from 14 residues. The CDR3 DNA sequence: TGTGCCAGCAGCCGGGGACCAGGCGGAGAGACCCAGTACTTC. Residues: CASSRGPGGETQYF.

The chain recombines TRBV5-4 with TRBJ1-5, with 9 bases that match TRBD1. The CDR3 has 14 residues. V was clipped by 4 bases and J by 9 bases; unmatched bases: 8. Germline lookup yields CDR1 SGHNT and CDR2 YYREEE (reference sequence). The CDR3 sequence is CASSPGQGPGPQHF. DNA of the CDR3: TGTGCCAGCAGCCCCGGACAGGGGCCTGGGCCCCAGCATTTT.

In its sample, this clone was seen once. V usage is TRBV27 and J usage is TRBJ1-5, with D unclear. This CDR3 has 17 residues. V lost 4 bases and J 2 bases, leaving 18 bases between the germline ends. Looked up from germline, CDR1 is MNHEY and CDR2 is SMNVEV (reference sequence). The CDR3 is CASSSISGPEGNQPQHF. In nucleotides, the CDR3 is TGTGCCAGCAGTTCAATATCTGGTCCCGAGGGCAATCAGCCCCAGCATTTT.

The J gene is TRBJ1-4, the V gene TRBV27; TRBD1 matches at 8 bases. The CDR3 runs 21 residues. CDR1 is MNHEY, CDR2 SMNVEV, per germline (reference sequence). The ends lost 0 bases at V and 0 bases at J; junction bases unmatched: 15. CDR3 protein: CASSLSRRQGIMKATNEKLFF. The DNA for the CDR3 is TGTGCCAGCAGTTTATCTCGTCGACAGGGGATAATGAAAGCAACTAATGAAAAACTGTTTTTT.

This sequence joins TRBV11-2 and TRBJ1-2; D is ambiguous. Germline loops: CDR1 SGHAT, CDR2 FQNNGV. This CDR3 spans 12 amino acids. Trimming stripped 4 bases from V and 8 bases from J, with 11 bases between. The CDR3 here is CASSSPGRGYTF. The CDR3 DNA follows: TGTGCCAGCAGCTCCCCGGGTAGAGGCTACACCTTC.

The chain links TRBV19 to TRBJ1-2, with 8 bases matching TRBD1. The CDR3 covers 18 residues. V shed 5 bases, J shed 6 bases, and the junction held 20 bases outside the gene matches. The germline V gene has CDR1 LNHDA and CDR2 SQIVND (reference sequence). The CDR3 sequence: CASSGLQGAENRGHGYTF. The CDR3 nucleotides read TGTGCCAGTAGTGGACTCCAGGGGGCGGAGAATAGAGGCCATGGCTACACCTTC. The full variable domain, in which reference TRBV19 and TRBJ1-2 provide the parts outside the CDR3, is DGGITQSPKYLFRKEGQNVTLSCEQNLNHDAMYWYRQDPGQGLRLIYYSQIVNDFQKGDIAEGYSVSREKKESFPLTVTSAQKNPTAFYLCASSGLQGAENRGHGYTFGSGTRLTVV.

V is TRBV9 and J is TRBJ2-1; D might be TRBD2 (7 bases). Trimming shortened V by 1 base and J by 2 bases, and 10 bases separated the two germline ends. The CDR3 length is 15 residues. Germline loops: CDR1 SGDLS, CDR2 YYNGEE. CDR3 protein: CASSVRGDTYNEQFF. CDR3 in DNA: TGTGCCAGCAGCGTACGGGGGGACACCTACAATGAGCAGTTCTTC.

The chain is built from TRBV5-1 and TRBJ1-4, with 7 bases identical to TRBD1. The CDR3 runs 15 residues. Trimming cost V 5 bases and J 4 bases; bases outside gene matches: 8. The germline gives CDR1 SGHRS, CDR2 YFSETQ. The CDR3 region is CASRNIRDSNEKLFF. CDR3 nucleotide sequence: TGCGCCAGCAGAAACATCCGGGACAGTAATGAAAAACTGTTTTTT.

The chain uses TRBV2 and TRBJ1-5; D not certain. Trimming removed 4 bases from V and 5 bases from J, with 15 bases in between. CDR1 is SNHLY and CDR2 is FYNNEI in the germline V gene. The CDR3 length is 15 residues. CDR3 DNA: TGTGCCAGCAGTGTCGATAGAGGCCGATATCAGCCCCAGCATTTT. As protein: CASSVDRGRYQPQHF.

V and J are TRBV10-3 and TRBJ2-1; possible D gene TRBD2, 5 bases. V lost 4 bases, J lost 5 bases, and 9 bases lay in between. The CDR3 loop spans 13 amino acids. Germline-derived CDR1 and CDR2 are ENHRY and SYGVKD. This CDR3 is CAISGFGDNEQFF. The CDR3 coding sequence is TGTGCCATCAGTGGCTTCGGGGACAATGAGCAGTTCTTC.

The chain joins TRBV5-1 to TRBJ2-1; 11 bases line up with TRBD1. This CDR3 contains 15 residues. Germline CDR1 and CDR2: SGHRS and YFSETQ. With V trimmed by 3 bases and J by 9 bases, 8 bases remained unmatched. The CDR3 is CASSSSAGQGGEQFF. The CDR3 DNA reads TGCGCCAGCAGCTCCTCAGCGGGACAGGGGGGTGAGCAGTTCTTC.

This sequence joins TRBV7-9 and TRBJ1-1; D gene uncertain. CDR3 length: 14 residues. The germline V gene has CDR1 SEHNR and CDR2 FQNEAQ (reference sequence). V was pared by 2 bases and J by 4 bases, with 11 bases between. Written as DNA, the CDR3 is TGTGCCAGCAGCTTAAGTGTCGACGGCACTGAAGCTTTCTTT. Its protein is CASSLSVDGTEAFF.

The chain uses TRBV9 and TRBJ2-1; D may be TRBD2 (6 bases). The length of the CDR3 is 17 residues. Trimming pared 0 bases from V and 4 bases from J, leaving 17 bases between. Germline values: CDR1 SGDLS, CDR2 YYNGEE. For the CDR3, the DNA is TGTGCCAGCAGCGTAGGTGGAACTAGCCTTTATTACAATGAGCAGTTCTTC. It is translated as CASSVGGTSLYYNEQFF.

V and J are TRBV11-2 and TRBJ2-1; 9 bases match TRBD2. The CDR3 loop spans 16 amino acids. The V gene end was trimmed by 6 bases and the J gene end by 6 bases; junction bases not matched to a gene: 12. Germline CDR1 and CDR2: SGHAT and FQNNGV. CDR3 nucleotides: TGTGCCAGCAGGTCCCCGGGACTAGCAGTGGTCAATGAGCAGTTCTTC. It yields the protein CASRSPGLAVVNEQFF.

The CDR3 coding sequence is TGTGCCAGTAGACAGGACCCTCCTCAGGGTGAGCAGTTCTTC. Amino acids: CASRQDPPQGEQFF. This rearrangement joins TRBV19 to TRBJ2-1, with a weak D call TRBD1 (5 bases). CDR1 LNHDA and CDR2 SQIVND come from the germline V gene (reference sequence). The V gene lost 6 bases and the J gene lost 9 bases, with 18 bases spanning the gap. There are 14 residues in the CDR3. Full variable domain (outside the CDR3, taken from reference TRBV19 and TRBJ2-1): DGGITQSPKYLFRKEGQNVTLSCEQNLNHDAMYWYRQDPGQGLRLIYYSQIVNDFQKGDIAEGYSVSREKKESFPLTVTSAQKNPTAFYLCASRQDPPQGEQFFGPGTRLTVL.

The chain combines TRBV7-2 with TRBJ2-7; 11 bases fit TRBD2. V lost 5 bases and J lost 0; bases outside the gene matches: 9. CDR3 length equals 17 residues. Germline assignment: CDR1 SGHTA and CDR2 FQGNSA. DNA for the CDR3: TGTGCCAGCAGCCCTGCCTCTAGCGGGAGGCCCTCCTACGAGCAGTACTTC. Translating gives CASSPASSGRPSYEQYF. Looking up the rest from reference TRBV7-2 and TRBJ2-7 gives the full variable domain: GAGVSQSPSNKVTEKGKDVELRCDPISGHTALYWYRQSLGQGLEFLIYFQGNSAPDKSGLPSDRFSAERTGGSVSTLTIQRTQQEDSAVYLCASSPASSGRPSYEQYFGPGTRLTVT.

The chain is built from TRBV11-2 and TRBJ2-7; TRBD1 is a possible D gene (5 bases). Trimming shortened V by 8 bases and J by 0 bases, and 23 bases separated the two germline ends. Germline lookup yields CDR1 SGHAT and CDR2 FQNNGV. This CDR3 has 17 amino acids. As DNA, the CDR3 is TGTGCCAGCCGCCCTCTTAGACAGACCCCCCCCTCCTACGAGCAGTACTTC. Translated: CASRPLRQTPPSYEQYF.

The rearrangement joins TRBV19 to TRBJ2-1; D not resolved. The CDR3 runs 15 residues. The germline V and J ends were trimmed by 4 bases and 0 bases, with 10 bases remaining between them. Germline V gives CDR1 LNHDA, CDR2 SQIVND (reference sequence). CDR3 loop: CASSKATSSYNEQFF. DNA of the CDR3: TGTGCCAGTAGTAAGGCCACAAGCTCCTACAATGAGCAGTTCTTC.

This rearrangement joins TRBV28 to TRBJ2-7; D perhaps matches TRBD1 (6 bases). V lost 6 bases and J lost 3, with 12 bases in between. The CDR3 covers 13 residues. Germline V gene lookup returns CDR1 MDHEN and CDR2 SYDVKM. This chain's CDR3 is CASRPGHRYEQYF. CDR3 in DNA: TGTGCCAGCAGACCGGGACACCGCTACGAGCAGTACTTC.

The rearrangement uses TRBV20-1 and TRBJ2-5; D gene ambiguous. V was trimmed by 8 bases and J by 3 bases, leaving 10 bases between them. This CDR3 comprises 11 residues. CDR1 is DFQATT, CDR2 SNEGSKA, per germline (reference sequence). CDR3 in DNA: TGCAGTCCCCAGTTCAAAGAGACCCAGTACTTC. Residues: CSPQFKETQYF.

This chain joins TRBV19 and TRBJ1-4; D possibly corresponds to TRBD1 (6 bases). The germline V gene has CDR1 LNHDA and CDR2 SQIVND (reference sequence). The CDR3 covers 13 residues. The V end was cut by 8 bases, the J end by 4 bases, with 11 bases between. CDR3 bases: TGTGCCAGTTCGGACAGATATAATGAAAAACTGTTTTTT. This encodes CASSDRYNEKLFF.

The CDR3 coding sequence is TGTGCCAGCAGCCAAGATACCCCTTATGGAATTAGCGAAACCTACGAGCAGTACTTC. Translating gives CASSQDTPYGISETYEQYF. This sequence joins TRBV14 and TRBJ2-7; tentatively, D is TRBD2 (5 bases). Germline assignment: CDR1 SGHDN and CDR2 FVKESK. Trimming pared 0 bases from V and 2 bases from J, leaving 23 bases between. The CDR3 spans 19 residues.

The chain recombines TRBV7-9 with TRBJ1-5, with D tentatively TRBD1 (5 bases). The CDR3 has 13 residues. Germline V gene data show CDR1 as SEHNR and CDR2 as FQNEAQ (reference sequence). V gave up 6 bases and J gave up 6 bases, with 12 bases separating them. The CDR3 region is CASSIGAPQPQHF. CDR3 sequence (DNA): TGTGCCAGCAGTATAGGGGCTCCTCAGCCCCAGCATTTT.

To note about this clone: The junction shows a germline mismatch at one end, possibly a read error. J is TRBJ1-1 and V is TRBV14; D uncertain. This CDR3 contains 12 residues. Germline V CDR1 and CDR2: SGHDN, FVKESK. For the CDR3, the DNA is TGTGCCAGCAGCCAAGACTACACGGAAGCTTTCTTT. Its protein product is CASSQDYTEAFF. The full variable domain, rest sourced from reference TRBV14 and TRBJ1-1, is EAGVTQFPSHSVIEKGQTVTLRCDPISGHDNLYWYRRVMGKEIKFLLHFVKESKQDESGMPNNRFLAERTGGTYSTLKVQPAELEDSGVYFCASSQDYTEAFFGQGTRLTVV.